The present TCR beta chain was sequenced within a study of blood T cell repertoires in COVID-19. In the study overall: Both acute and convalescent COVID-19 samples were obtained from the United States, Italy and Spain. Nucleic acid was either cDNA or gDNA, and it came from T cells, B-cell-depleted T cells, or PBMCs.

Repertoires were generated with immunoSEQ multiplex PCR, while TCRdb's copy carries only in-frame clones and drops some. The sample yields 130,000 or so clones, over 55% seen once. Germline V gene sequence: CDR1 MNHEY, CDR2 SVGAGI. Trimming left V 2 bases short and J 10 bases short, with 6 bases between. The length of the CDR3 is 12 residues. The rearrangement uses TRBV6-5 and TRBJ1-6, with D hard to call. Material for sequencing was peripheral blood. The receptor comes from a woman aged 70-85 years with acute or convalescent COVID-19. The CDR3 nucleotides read TGTGCCAGCAGTTACGGCGGCTCACCCCTCCACTTT. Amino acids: CASSYGGSPLHF.